This T cell receptor beta chain was sequenced in a study of CD8+ T cells in alopecia areata. Across the whole study: Those treated were given oral tofacitinib at 5 to 10 mg twice daily. Study findings and constraints: Scalp samples also contribute reads from the resident alphabeta T cells found in normal skin.

Treatment here: oral pan-JAK inhibitor, 5-10 mg twice daily. Comment on this clone: Its antigen is currently unknown.

Trimming shortened V by 3 bases and J by 0 bases, and 12 bases separated the two germline ends. There are 15 residues in the CDR3. Germline CDR1 KGHSH, CDR2 LQKENI. Reverse transcribed after extraction, RNA yielded cDNA as the sequencing template. The method was immunoSEQ multiplex PCR; TCRdb's version includes in-frame clones alone and lacks a portion of them. The sample contains about 250,000 clones, 60% of which appear only once. The sequence derives from a human donor with alopecia areata. The chain couples TRBV18 to TRBJ2-7, with D tentatively TRBD1 or TRBD2 (5 bases each). The source material was CD4+ T cells sorted from blood, sampled at roughly week 53, from a patient treated with tofacitinib. CDR3 amino acids: CASSPGPSSSYEQYF. The CDR3 bases are TGTGCCAGCTCACCGGGACCATCGAGCTCCTACGAGCAGTACTTC.